The T cell receptor (beta chain) described here comes from a study of neoadjuvant anti-PD-1 for oral cavity cancer. On the study more broadly: Nivolumab at 3 mg/kg was mostly given biweekly, three to four doses, pre-surgery.

Overall study findings and caveats: TCR analyses covered only a few patients per response group.

A note on this clone: Its antigen is unknown.

Patients were newly diagnosed with stage II-IVA oral cavity squamous cell carcinoma without prior systemic or radiation treatment. PBMCs were not maintained or expanded in culture before analysis. Sequenced by immunoSEQ multiplex PCR; TCRdb stores in-frame clones only, minus some. The table has 80,000 to 95,000 clones, about 80% seen once. Trimming pared 2 bases from V and 0 bases from J, leaving 14 bases between. CDR1 and CDR2 (germline): MNHNS, SASEGT. The CDR3 extends over 17 amino acids. The V call is TRBV6-1, the J call TRBJ2-1, with D hard to call. The sequencing used PBMCs, collected before nivolumab (anti-PD-1) treatment. The origin of this receptor is a person aged 40 to 85 with oral cavity squamous cell carcinoma. The CDR3 protein is CASSEFSVEFSYNEQFF. The CDR3 coding sequence is TGTGCCAGCAGTGAATTTTCGGTGGAGTTCTCCTACAATGAGCAGTTCTTC.